One sample yielded the 15 T cell receptor beta chains listed below, sequenced in a study of tumor-infiltrating lymphocytes in primary liver carcinoma. For each extraction, RNA and DNA were obtained together from around 20-30 mg of unsorted bulk tissue. The researchers produced TCR beta cDNA from about 510 ng total RNA with a constant-region primer. A slightly modified ARM-PCR protocol with three nested multiplex PCR rounds produced these TCR beta libraries. The opening two PCR rounds, about 11 cycles each, paired TRBV1-TRBV30 forward primers with a C-beta reverse primer. TCRdb passed the multiplex PCR reads through MiXCR, listing each CDR3 protein once. The sample yields 100,000 to 150,000 distinct CDR3 sequences, 50% to 80% seen once. The specimen was liver tumor tissue from sampling region 3. Subset specified: tumor region T3, left-lateral pole. Receptors originate from an older woman with primary liver carcinoma and hepatitis B virus infection.

The CDR3 sequence is CASSLSRTWDRASYEQYF. The CDR3 DNA sequence: TGTGCCAGCAGTTTATCGCGAACTTGGGACAGGGCCTCCTACGAGCAGTACTTC. The chain combines TRBV28 with TRBJ2-7, with 9 bases lining up with TRBD1. This CDR3 is 18 amino acids long. Unmatched junction bases numbered 10, after V lost 1 base and J lost 0 bases. Germline assignment: CDR1 MDHEN and CDR2 SYDVKM.

Note on this clonotype: Here the CDR3 omits its conserved ending phenylalanine or tryptophan, so a read error is the likely source. It is unclear where the CDR3 begins or ends on the DNA, so no DNA is shown, and the CDR3 is as TCRdb lists it. This chain connects TRBV11-2 to TRBJ1-4; the table's D call TRBD1 went unverified against the DNA. Inclusive of both ends, the CDR3 amounts to 18 amino acids. The germline CDR1 and CDR2 sequences are SGHAT and FQNNGV. Here the CDR3 reads CASSSTGTTRATNDKLFL.

This chain connects TRBV11-2 to TRBJ2-3; 8 nucleotides agree with TRBD1. V shed 4 bases and J 4 bases; nucleotides not matched to a gene: 7. The length of the CDR3 is 15 residues. Per the germline V gene, CDR1 is SGHAT and CDR2 is FQNNGV. This chain's CDR3 is CASSSRLQGADTQYF. CDR3 coding DNA: TGTGCCAGCAGCTCACGGTTACAGGGGGCAGATACGCAGTATTTT.

The genes are TRBV11-2 and TRBJ2-5, with 8 bases that match TRBD2. CDR1 SGHAT and CDR2 FQNNGV come from the germline V gene. Losses at the gene ends were 5 bases for V and 7 bases for J; bases not matched to a gene: 6. The CDR3 is made up of 13 amino acids. DNA for the CDR3: TGTGCCAGCAGCCTGCGGGGGGCAGGGACCCAGTACTTC. Translating gives CASSLRGAGTQYF.

Concerning this clonotype itself: The CDR3 end shows no conserved phenylalanine or tryptophan, and so a read error is likely. The CDR3 spells CASSLTSPGKLFL. The CDR3 region has the DNA TGTGCTAGCAGCTTAACGAGTCCGGGAAAACTGTTTCTT. The rearrangement uses TRBV11-2 and TRBJ1-4; D not certain. The CDR3 spans 13 residues. Germline loops: CDR1 SGHAT, CDR2 FQNNGV.

The chain recombines TRBV11-2 with TRBJ1-1; possibly TRBD1 for D (5 bases). Trimming shortened V by 3 bases and J by 11 bases, and 25 bases separated the two germline ends. Germline V gene sequence: CDR1 SGHAT, CDR2 FQNNGV. This CDR3 spans 16 amino acids. The CDR3 loop is CASSFAKLGGDIDAFF. DNA for the CDR3: TGTGCCAGCAGCTTCGCGAAACTGGGGGGAGACATTGATGCTTTCTTT.

Comment on this clonotype: A junction end diverges from the germline sequence, so it may reflect a read error. V gene TRBV6-5 combines with J gene TRBJ1-2, with 11 nucleotides matching TRBD1. Germline assignment: CDR1 MNHEY and CDR2 SVGAGI. The CDR3 covers 13 residues. The CDR3 is CASRPDRGLAYTF. The CDR3 DNA reads TGTGCCAGCAGACCGGACAGGGGGCTTGCCTACACTTTC.

The chain links TRBV28 to TRBJ2-4, with D unclear. The ends were cut back, 4 bases at V and 1 base at J, with 8 bases in the middle. This CDR3 spans 14 amino acids. CDR1 and CDR2 (germline): MDHEN, SYDVKM. CDR3 sequence: CASSYGSAKNIQYF. Here the CDR3 DNA reads TGTGCCAGCAGTTATGGGTCGGCCAAAAACATTCAGTACTTC.

In regard to this clonotype: Sequence at one end of the junction differs from germline and may be a read error. Here the CDR3 DNA reads TGTGCCAGCAGTTTTCCAGGGTCGAACACTGAAACTTTCTTT. Encoded protein: CASSFPGSNTETFF. The rearrangement uses TRBV28 and TRBJ1-1, with TRBD1 as a possible D gene (5 bases). The CDR3 is made up of 14 amino acids. CDR1 is MDHEN, CDR2 SYDVKM, per germline.

This clonotype has at least ten counts. J is TRBJ2-7 and V is TRBV6-1; D remains unclear. The CDR3 has 10 amino acids. Germline-derived CDR1 and CDR2 are MNHNS and SASEGT. Trimming took 9 bases from V and 4 from J, leaving 7 bases between them. Written as DNA, the CDR3 is TGTGCCAGTTCCCTTTACGAGCAGTACTTC. Protein: CASSLYEQYF.

About this clonotype itself: With a much larger clone just one base away, this may be a read error. The J gene is TRBJ2-5, the V gene TRBV10-3; 9 bases match TRBD1. After removal of 0 bases from V and 4 bases from J, the junction contained 12 bases not matched to a gene. CDR1 ENHRY and CDR2 SYGVKD come from the germline V gene. The CDR3 is made up of 18 amino acids. In DNA, the CDR3 is TGTGCCATCAGTGAGTCGGGACCGGGACAGGGCTTCGGAGAGACCCAGTACTTC. Translated, it gives CAISESGPGQGFGETQYF.

This clonotype was seen repeatedly, ten times or more. This chain connects TRBV7-8 to TRBJ2-3; 10 nucleotides line up with TRBD1. J was trimmed by 2 bases and V by 5 bases; bases with no gene match: 10. Looked up from germline, CDR1 is SGHVS and CDR2 is FQNEAQ. The CDR3 spans 17 residues. The chain's CDR3 is CASSPSTGTGATDTQYF. CDR3 in DNA: TGTGCCAGCAGCCCCTCGACCGGGACAGGGGCCACAGATACGCAGTATTTT.

This clonotype was picked up many times. The chain recombines TRBV29-1 with TRBJ1-1; D remains unclear. The V gene's germline CDR1 is SQVTM and CDR2 ANQGSEA. CDR3 length: 12 residues. V gave up 7 bases and J gave up 4 bases, with 13 bases separating them. CDR3 residues: CSATPGRTEAFF. In DNA, the CDR3 is TGCAGCGCAACGCCTGGCCGCACTGAAGCTTTCTTT.

A word on this clonotype: An end of the junction differs from the germline gene, which may be a read error. The J gene is TRBJ1-5, the V gene TRBV30, with a possible D match to TRBD1 (5 bases). The CDR3 is 13 residues long. Germline loops: CDR1 GTSNPN, CDR2 SVGIG (reference sequence). CDR3 region: CTWSETGNQPQHF. CDR3 in DNA: TGTACCTGGAGTGAGACAGGCAATCAGCCCCAGCATTTT. Using reference TRBV30 and TRBJ1-5 for the parts outside the CDR3, the full variable domain is SQTIHQWPATLVQPVGSPLSLECTVEGTSNPNLYWYRQAAGRGLQLLFYSVGIGQISSEVPQNLSASRPQDRQFILSSKKLLLSDSGFYLCTWSETGNQPQHFGDGTRLSIL.

The sample holds a few counts of this clonotype. This may come from a read error, since a much larger clone is one base off. The CDR3 ends on some other residue instead of the conserved phenylalanine or tryptophan, so this is likely a read error. This rearrangement joins TRBV29-1 to TRBJ1-2, with D possibly matching TRBD1 (5 bases). V shed 4 bases and J shed 1 base, with 10 bases lying between them. This CDR3 is built from 13 residues. CDR1 is SQVTM, CDR2 ANQGSEA, per germline. The CDR3 coding sequence is TGCAGCGTTGCTGAGGGGCTTAACTATGGCTACACCGTC. Translated, it gives CSVAEGLNYGYTV.